These 23 T cell receptor beta chains were sequenced from one sample in a study of T cells after yellow fever vaccination. MiXCR, run by TCRdb on the 5' RACE reads, gives a single entry per CDR3 protein. The table records about 210,000 distinct CDR3 sequences, 3.2% of them present only once. The specimen was CD4+ T cells sorted from PBMCs, collected 10 days after the yellow fever booster vaccination. Every receptor here comes from a young man who received the YFV17D yellow fever vaccine.

The table lists this clonotype with many counts. The chain joins TRBV7-9 to TRBJ1-2; D not certain. The CDR3 spans 14 residues. Deletions cut 0 bases from V and 7 bases from J, with 12 bases between. CDR1 is SEHNR and CDR2 is FQNEAQ in the germline V gene (reference sequence). Here the CDR3 reads CASSLAPRDGGYTF. The CDR3 DNA reads as TGTGCCAGCAGCTTAGCGCCTCGGGATGGTGGCTACACCTTC.

This clonotype showed up many times. This chain connects TRBV6-5 to TRBJ1-5; D is undetermined. There are 15 residues in the CDR3. The germline gives CDR1 MNHEY, CDR2 SVGAGI. Trimming shortened V by 6 bases and J by 6 bases, and 18 bases separated the two germline ends. The CDR3 sequence: CASSPFVGIGQPQHF. CDR3 nucleotide sequence: TGTGCCAGCAGCCCGTTTGTGGGTATTGGTCAGCCCCAGCATTTT.

CDR3 residues: CSASAGTQETQYF. Here the CDR3 DNA reads TGCAGTGCTAGTGCGGGGACCCAAGAGACCCAGTACTTC. The chain has TRBV20-1 and TRBJ2-5; maybe TRBD2 (6 bases). The CDR3 covers 13 residues. Germline V gene lookup returns CDR1 DFQATT and CDR2 SNEGSKA (reference sequence). V was cut by 3 bases and J by 1 base, with 9 bases left in between.

The sample holds many counts of this clonotype. The chain links TRBV29-1 to TRBJ2-1, with no clear D. CDR1 SQVTM and CDR2 ANQGSEA come from the germline V gene. The CDR3 sequence is 13 residues long. V lost 7 bases, J lost 9 bases, and 19 bases lay in between. The DNA of the CDR3 is TGCAGCGCGTCGACCGTGAACCGGGCTGAGCAGTTCTTC. This sequence encodes CSASTVNRAEQFF.

This clonotype was seen a handful of times. V gene TRBV20-1 combines with J gene TRBJ2-5, with 12 bases that match TRBD2. V lost 1 base to trimming and J lost 5 bases; unmatched junction nucleotides: 11. CDR3 length: 17 residues. From germline, CDR1 is DFQATT and CDR2 SNEGSKA (reference sequence). CDR3 sequence reads: CSARVGLAGRVHETQYF. The CDR3 bases are TGCAGTGCTAGAGTAGGACTAGCGGGGAGGGTCCACGAGACCCAGTACTTC.

This clonotype was seen a few times. The chain is built from TRBV5-1 and TRBJ1-2; 9 nucleotides agree with TRBD1. This CDR3 is 16 amino acids long. From germline, CDR1 is SGHRS and CDR2 YFSETQ. The junction had 12 bases not matched to a gene; V was cut back by 5 bases and J by 4 bases. CDR3 in DNA: TGCGCCAGCAGAGGCTCCTGGACAGGGGCGACCTATGGCTACACCTTC. It encodes CASRGSWTGATYGYTF.

V usage is TRBV28 and J usage is TRBJ2-3, with 7 positions matching TRBD2. There are 14 residues in the CDR3. The germline V gene has CDR1 MDHEN and CDR2 SYDVKM. V was clipped by 6 bases and J by 8 bases; unmatched bases: 11. The CDR3 region has the DNA TGTGCCAGCAGGGGAGCCTCGGGGGGAGTTACGCAGTATTTT. Protein product: CASRGASGGVTQYF. The full variable domain, in which reference TRBV28 and TRBJ2-3 provide the parts outside the CDR3, is DVKVTQSSRYLVKRTGEKVFLECVQDMDHENMFWYRQDPGLGLRLIYFSYDVKMKEKGDIPEGYSVSREKKERFSLILESASTNQTSMYLCASRGASGGVTQYFGPGTRLTVL.

The chain joins TRBV6-6 to TRBJ1-5; 7 bases are shared with TRBD1. With 2 bases clipped from V and 4 bases from J, the junction kept 2 bases outside the gene matches. This CDR3 comprises 14 residues. Germline CDR1 reads MNHNY; CDR2 reads SVGAGI (reference sequence). CDR3 loop: CASSYAGQNQPQHF. The DNA for the CDR3 is TGTGCCAGCAGTTACGCGGGACAGAATCAGCCCCAGCATTTT.

This clonotype was recorded at least ten times. The V call is TRBV12-3 or TRBV12-4, the J call TRBJ2-4; 8 bases map to TRBD2. V lost 3 bases and J lost 0; bases outside the gene matches: 7. The CDR3 loop spans 17 amino acids. The CDR3 nucleotides read TGTGCCAGCAGTTTCTCGCGGGGGGACCTAGCCAAAAACATTCAGTACTTC. This encodes CASSFSRGDLAKNIQYF.

This clonotype was recorded at least ten times. The CDR3 region is CASSFNPGELFF. In nucleotides, the CDR3 is TGTGCCAGCAGTTTTAACCCCGGGGAGCTGTTTTTT. The V and J genes are TRBV12-3 or TRBV12-4 and TRBJ2-2; D gene unclear. There are 12 residues in the CDR3. Trimming shortened V by 3 bases and J by 6 bases, and 5 bases separated the two germline ends.

The chain couples TRBV5-1 to TRBJ1-5; 10 bases are a match to TRBD1. Unmatched junction bases numbered 6, after V lost 2 bases and J lost 1 base. The germline V gene has CDR1 SGHRS and CDR2 YFSETQ. This CDR3 is 17 amino acids long. The CDR3 DNA reads TGCGCCAGCAGCTTCCGGGACAGGGGACCCAGCAATCAGCCCCAGCATTTT. This gives the protein CASSFRDRGPSNQPQHF.

This clonotype was found a few times. This sequence joins TRBV5-5 and TRBJ1-2; D not certain. This CDR3 comprises 14 residues. V was clipped by 4 bases and J by 4 bases, with 14 bases between them. CDR1 is SGHKS, CDR2 YYEKEE, per germline (reference sequence). The CDR3 bases are TGTGCCAGCAGCCCTCAAAATCTCGGCTATGGCTACACCTTC. Protein product: CASSPQNLGYGYTF.

This clonotype was counted many times. The chain is built from TRBV11-2 and TRBJ2-3; 8 bases are a match to TRBD1. The CDR3 sequence is 15 residues long. J gave up 4 bases and V 5 bases, and 8 bases lay outside the gene matches. CDR1 is SGHAT, CDR2 FQNNGV, per germline. Written as DNA, the CDR3 is TGTGCCAGCAGCGCAGGGGGCGCCGGTTCAGATACGCAGTATTTT. Translated, it gives CASSAGGAGSDTQYF.

This clonotype was seen at least ten times. V usage is TRBV5-1 and J usage is TRBJ2-1; 7 nucleotides align to TRBD1. This CDR3 region has 14 residues. Germline trimming cut 0 bases from V and 8 bases from J; bases unmatched to any gene: 5. Germline V gene data show CDR1 as SGHRS and CDR2 as YFSETQ. The CDR3 DNA follows: TGCGCCAGCAGCTTGGGACAGGGAAGGGATGAGCAGTTCTTC. Translation: CASSLGQGRDEQFF.

This clonotype was counted many times. This chain links TRBV12-3 or TRBV12-4 with TRBJ1-1, with D maybe TRBD1 (6 bases). The CDR3 is 14 amino acids. The V gene lost 1 base and the J gene lost 8 bases, with 14 bases spanning the gap. CDR3 sequence: CASSLGQGNREAFF. The CDR3 nucleotides are TGTGCCAGCAGTTTAGGGCAGGGGAATAGGGAAGCTTTCTTT.

This clonotype was recorded at least ten times. The chain's CDR3 is CASSPLGGTGELFF. CDR3 nucleotides: TGTGCCAGCAGCCCGTTAGGGGGCACCGGGGAGCTGTTTTTT. This chain uses TRBV3-1 with TRBJ2-2, with a tentative D call TRBD1 (6 bases). Trimming took off 4 bases at V and 4 bases at J, with 10 bases between the two ends. The germline CDR1 and CDR2 sequences are LGHDT and YNNKEL (reference sequence). The CDR3 is 14 residues long. The full variable domain, rest sourced from reference TRBV3-1 and TRBJ2-2, is DTAVSQTPKYLVTQMGNDKSIKCEQNLGHDTMYWYKQDSKKFLKIMFSYNNKELIINETVPNRFSPKSPDKAHLNLHINSLELGDSAVYFCASSPLGGTGELFFGEGSRLTVL.

In this sample, this clonotype turned up many times. The chain employs TRBV4-1 and TRBJ2-5; D is perhaps TRBD1 (5 bases). This CDR3 is built from 17 residues. CDR1 and CDR2 (germline): MGHRA, YSYEKL. V lost 0 bases and J lost 5, with 19 bases in between. The CDR3 is CASSQESWGRGPETQYF. In DNA form, the CDR3 reads TGCGCCAGCAGCCAAGAGTCTTGGGGTAGGGGCCCGGAGACCCAGTACTTC.

This clonotype was detected many times. The chain couples TRBV6-2 or TRBV6-3 to TRBJ1-1; D not certain. Between the trimmed V and J ends, which lost 6 bases and 10 bases, there was a span of 15 bases. The CDR3 loop spans 12 amino acids. Per the germline V gene, CDR1 is MNHEY and CDR2 is SVGEGT. This CDR3 reads CASRPEGGAAFF. CDR3 nucleotides: TGTGCCAGCAGGCCCGAGGGTGGAGCAGCTTTCTTT.

This clonotype was seen at least ten times. The rearrangement links TRBV5-4 to TRBJ1-6, with TRBD1 identical over 10 bases. Trimming took 0 bases from V and 10 from J; bases not matched to a gene: 1. The CDR3 has 14 amino acids. Germline lookup yields CDR1 SGHNT and CDR2 YYREEE (reference sequence). For the CDR3, the DNA is TGTGCCAGCAGCTTGGGGGACAGGGGATCACCCCTCCACTTT. This encodes CASSLGDRGSPLHF.

This clonotype was counted many times. The chain carries TRBV28 and TRBJ2-1; D is possibly TRBD1 (6 bases). V dropped 2 bases and J dropped 5 bases, with 10 bases sitting between them. This CDR3 has 14 residues. The germline V gene encodes CDR1 MDHEN and CDR2 SYDVKM. The CDR3 bases are TGTGCCAGCAGTTTAGGGGGACACGACAATGAGCAGTTCTTC. This sequence encodes CASSLGGHDNEQFF.

The chain joins TRBV5-1 to TRBJ2-7; weak D call: TRBD2 (6 bases). CDR1 and CDR2 (germline): SGHRS, YFSETQ. This CDR3 has 15 amino acids. Trimming took off 0 bases at V and 2 bases at J, with 12 bases between the two ends. The CDR3 is CASSLDGGAPYEQYF. The CDR3, as DNA: TGCGCCAGCAGCTTGGATGGCGGGGCCCCCTACGAGCAGTACTTC.

This clonotype came up a few times. The chain uses TRBV24-1 and TRBJ2-5, with 8 bases identical to TRBD2. Germline V lookup: CDR1 KGHDR, CDR2 SFDVKD. V lost 4 bases and J lost 5; bases outside the gene matches: 8. This CDR3 contains 15 residues. The CDR3 DNA reads TGTGCCACCAGTGACCGGGGGGGGGGACCGGAGACCCAGTACTTC. It specifies CATSDRGGGPETQYF.

The rearrangement uses TRBV20-1 and TRBJ2-7, with 10 bases lining up with TRBD2. CDR1 is DFQATT and CDR2 is SNEGSKA in the germline V gene (reference sequence). With 4 bases clipped from V and 2 bases from J, the junction kept 5 bases outside the gene matches. This CDR3 is 14 amino acids long. CDR3 sequence (DNA): TGCAGTGCTAATAGCGGGGGGCTCACCTACGAGCAGTACGTC. It is translated as CSANSGGLTYEQYV.